The entry that follows covers one TCR beta chain sequence. Assay used: immunoSEQ multiplex PCR; TCRdb lists only in-frame clones, some missing. The sample includes some 2 million clones, roughly 95% of them seen just once. The sample belongs to a study of shared clonotypes between healthy human individuals. V was pared by 8 bases and J by 4 bases, with 12 bases between. Germline assignment: CDR1 LNHDA and CDR2 SQIVND (reference sequence). This CDR3 is built from 13 residues. The chain carries TRBV19 and TRBJ1-5, with D possibly being TRBD1 (6 bases). Material for sequencing was naive CD4+ T cells sorted from blood. Regarding subset: CD45RA+ positively selected. This receptor was obtained from a man between 18 and 29 years old in good health. The CDR3 region has the DNA TGTGCCAGTCAAGGGAGGGGGAATCAGCCCCAGCATTTT. Its translation is CASQGRGNQPQHF. Full variable domain (outside the CDR3, taken from reference TRBV19 and TRBJ1-5): DGGITQSPKYLFRKEGQNVTLSCEQNLNHDAMYWYRQDPGQGLRLIYYSQIVNDFQKGDIAEGYSVSREKKESFPLTVTSAQKNPTAFYLCASQGRGNQPQHFGDGTRLSIL.